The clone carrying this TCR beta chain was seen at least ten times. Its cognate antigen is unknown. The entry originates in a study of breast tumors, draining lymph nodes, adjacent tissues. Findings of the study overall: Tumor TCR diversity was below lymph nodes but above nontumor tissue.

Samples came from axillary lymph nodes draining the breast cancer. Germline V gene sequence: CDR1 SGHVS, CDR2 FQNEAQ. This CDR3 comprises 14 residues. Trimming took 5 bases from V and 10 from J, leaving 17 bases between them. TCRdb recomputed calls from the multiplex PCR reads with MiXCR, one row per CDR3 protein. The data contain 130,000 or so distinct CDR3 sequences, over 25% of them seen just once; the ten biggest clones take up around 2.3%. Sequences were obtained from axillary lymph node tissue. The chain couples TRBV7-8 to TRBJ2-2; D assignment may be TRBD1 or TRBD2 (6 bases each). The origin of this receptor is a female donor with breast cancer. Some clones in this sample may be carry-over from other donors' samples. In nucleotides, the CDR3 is TGTGCCAGCAGCCTTGGGGGGCCCCCTGAGGAGCTGTTTTTT. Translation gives CASSLGGPPEELFF.